This TCR beta chain was profiled in a study of PD-1 blockade in classical Hodgkin lymphoma. Study conclusions and caveats: Complete responders entered with baseline diversity on par with newly diagnosed patients, the results showed.

To note about this clone: What it binds is unknown.

All patients relapsed after autologous stem cell transplantation, and brentuximab vedotin exposure varied. Thawed PBMCs were subjected to magnetic negative selection, which yielded isolated CD8+ T cells. Best response was recorded as complete response, partial response or progressive disease. The V and J ends lost 5 bases and 8 bases respectively, with 9 bases between them. The CDR3 runs 12 residues. Germline CDR1 MNHEY, CDR2 SVGAGI. Sequencing was performed with immunoSEQ multiplex PCR; in TCRdb, only in-frame clones are kept and a portion is missing. The data show 25,000 to 30,000 clones, around 88% seen once.

This sequence originates from a human donor with classical Hodgkin lymphoma. The sample was CD8+ T cells from blood, taken at baseline. J is TRBJ1-4 and V is TRBV6-5; the D is unclear. CDR3 nucleotides: TGTGCCAGCAGTCCGTATGGGGAAAAACTGTTTTTT. It specifies CASSPYGEKLFF.